The TCR beta chain described here comes from a study of graft-versus-host responses after intestinal transplantation. Study-level points and caveats: Circulating GvH clone levels at their peak were associated with HvG declines (early post-transplant). GvH clones were identified in recipient marrow, with some first appearing in ileum or blood.

The V end was cut by 0 bases, the J end by 5 bases, with 15 bases between. The CDR3 has 15 amino acids. Germline CDR1 is SGHTS and CDR2 is YDEGEE. TCRdb's copy holds only in-frame clones and misses some; the assay was immunoSEQ multiplex PCR. The table includes over 10,000 clones, almost 85% detected once. In regard to this clone: Its antigen is unknown.

The source was PBMCs, collected after intestinal transplantation. The receptor was isolated from a human patient who received an intestinal transplant, so some T cells may come from the graft donor. The J gene is TRBJ2-7, the V gene TRBV5-8, with D possibly being TRBD1 (5 bases). CDR3 region: CASSLGTRFRNEQYF. CDR3 sequence (DNA): TGTGCCAGCAGCTTGGGGACACGATTCCGTAACGAGCAGTACTTC.